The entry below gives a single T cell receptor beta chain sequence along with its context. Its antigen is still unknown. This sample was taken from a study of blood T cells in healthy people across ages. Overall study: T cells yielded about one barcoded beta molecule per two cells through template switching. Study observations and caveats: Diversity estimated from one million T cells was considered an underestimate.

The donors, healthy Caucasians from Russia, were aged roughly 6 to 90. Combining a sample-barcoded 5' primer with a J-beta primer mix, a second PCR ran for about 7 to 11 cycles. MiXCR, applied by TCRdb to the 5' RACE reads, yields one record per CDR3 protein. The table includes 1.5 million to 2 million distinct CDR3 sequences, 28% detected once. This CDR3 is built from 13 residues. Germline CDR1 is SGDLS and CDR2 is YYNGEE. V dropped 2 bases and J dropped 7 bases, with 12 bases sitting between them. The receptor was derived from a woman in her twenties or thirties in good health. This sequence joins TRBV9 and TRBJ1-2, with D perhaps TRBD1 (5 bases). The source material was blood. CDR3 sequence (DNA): TGTGCCAGCAGCGTCGGCAGGGAAGCTGGCTACACCTTC. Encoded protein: CASSVGREAGYTF.